This T cell receptor (beta chain) appears in the sequencing data of a study of human T cells and chemical hapten exposure (TCRdb year 2021). Describing the broader study: For sensitization, 2% DPC in acetone was applied to a roughly 2 cm by roughly 2 cm area of upper inner arm skin. Throughout the study period of about 25 weeks, patients also received therapeutic DPC doses to the scalp every week. Blood samples were taken from patients before sensitization (week 0) and then at 2, 6 and about 24 weeks after DPC sensitization. Peripheral blood TCR repertoire changes were tracked in vivo in alopecia patients during primary and secondary sensitization to the hapten diphenylcyclopropenone (DPC). The patient cohort, mostly female, included alopecia areata with under or over 50% scalp involvement, alopecia totalis and alopecia universalis. Patch testing was performed on the upper back with Finn chambers containing 0.01% DPC, and the patch tests were scored after 6 days according to International Contact Dermatitis Research Group standards. Libraries were pooled for sequencing, and per-sample TCR yields varied mainly because of small differences in library volumes within the pool. Blood for TCR sequencing was provided by twenty-nine alopecia patients at one to four time points (pre-sensitization, 2, 6 and 24 weeks). What the study reported, not specific to this receptor: Compared with pre-sensitization or healthy control sets, expanded TCRs formed significantly more large CDR3 similarity clusters, which is consistent with antigen-driven responses. A positive correlation was found between the number of PT1 expanded TCRs and patch test score, with significance reached at thresholds 8, 16 and 32 but not 4. No change with DPC sensitization was found in the number of TCRs above 1 in 1000 frequency, and no evidence of global repertoire structure alterations was found. Because all patients had alopecia, a presumed autoimmune disease, the immune response of the patients might differ from that of healthy individuals. After repeated subsampling, changes were observed in the strength of the expansion versus patch-test correlation and in the threshold at which the correlation became significant.

A distance of 16 bases separates the germline ends of V and J, which lose 5 bases and 5 bases respectively. CDR1 and CDR2 are drawn from the germline V gene: SGHRS, YFSETQ. The CDR3 holds 14 amino acids from the cysteine to the phenylalanine. This entry keeps only the CDR3 DNA: 42 bases, framed from base 1. Per the publication, the time point label means: patch test 2, 6 weeks after DPC sensitization. Sample treatment or condition, as interpreted from the label and publication: therapeutic diphenylcyclopropenone sensitization with weekly scalp DPC. At every patch-test visit, the blood draw took place before the patch test was put on. Patients were eligible if aged 18 to 70, diagnosed with alopecia and judged suitable for DPC therapy, and pregnant patients were excluded. Total RNA was isolated from unfractionated whole blood collected in Tempus Blood RNA tubes. Library preparation used RACE. This sample was sequenced with a NextSeq 500. Library preparation attached unique molecular identifiers to individual cDNA molecules for quantitative, reproducible TCR counting. For every blood RNA sample, sequencing covered both the TCR alpha and TCR beta chains. Per the authors' processing: A median of around 96,000 TCRs per sample was observed, with a range of about 23,224 to 750,000. V, J and CDR3 annotation of the TCR reads was performed with the Decombinator software suite. For PS versus PT1 abundance plots, all samples were subsampled to the same number of TCRs (28,000). TCRs were defined as expanded if absent before sensitization and observed at least eight times at the 2-week time point. The raw public reads went through TCRdb reprocessing: fastp at Q25, MiXCR clone calling, in-frame beta chains kept. Each CDR3 protein gets just one entry, which takes the most common genes and DNA from the rows behind it. For this entry, the V and J calls and clone size follow TCRdb and not the study's own pipeline. The sample contains around 99,000 distinct CDR3 sequences, roughly a tenth of them found a single time. The ten largest account for 3.1% of the sample.

This clonotype showed up just a few times. Its antigen target is currently unknown. Qualities for individual bases were not recorded, and no much larger clone is one base off. This TCR was sampled from a woman aged 40 to 49 with alopecia areata. Some clones in this sample may be carry-over from other donors' samples. The chain is encoded by TRBV5-1 joined to TRBJ1-1; the D gene is perhaps TRBD1, on 6 matching bases. Here the sequenced sample was whole blood, taken in connection with sensitization to the hapten diphenylcyclopropenone (DPC). The DNA sequence reads TGCGCCAGCAGTCTCGACAGGAGGTTAACTGAAGCTTTCTTT. This sequence encodes CASSLDRRLTEAFF.